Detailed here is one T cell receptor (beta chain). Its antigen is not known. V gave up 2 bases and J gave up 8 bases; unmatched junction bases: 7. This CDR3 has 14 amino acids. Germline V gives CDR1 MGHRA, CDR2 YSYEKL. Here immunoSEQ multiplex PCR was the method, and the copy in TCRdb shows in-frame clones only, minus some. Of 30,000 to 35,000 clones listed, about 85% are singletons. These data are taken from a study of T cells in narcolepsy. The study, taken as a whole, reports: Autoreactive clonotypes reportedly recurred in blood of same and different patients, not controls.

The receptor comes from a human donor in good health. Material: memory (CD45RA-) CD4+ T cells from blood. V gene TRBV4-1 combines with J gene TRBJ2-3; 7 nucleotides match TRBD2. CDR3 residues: CASSQLFGGGTQYF. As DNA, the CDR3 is TGCGCCAGCAGCCAATTGTTTGGCGGGGGTACGCAGTATTTT.